This T cell receptor beta chain is drawn from a study of T-cell memory formation after mild COVID-19. Study at large: TCR clusters were mostly confined to one donor each. Whole-study results and caveats: There were some responding clones in pre-infection memory, which suggested that cross-reactive memory had joined. The main location of contracting CD4+ clones was CM and EM, and that of contracting CD8+ clones was EMRA.

Via MiXCR, TCRdb re-called the 5' RACE reads, giving one row per CDR3 protein. The sample has 85,000 to 120,000 distinct CDR3 sequences; about a sixth are singletons. A few counts support this clonotype. The target antigen is unknown. The germline V gene has CDR1 DFQATT and CDR2 SNEGSKA (reference sequence). Germline trimming cut 0 bases from V and 4 bases from J; bases unmatched to any gene: 4. The CDR3 is 14 amino acids. This chain links TRBV20-1 with TRBJ1-1; 8 positions match TRBD1. This sequence originates from an adult woman who had mild COVID-19 (a few samples of this study predate the infection). Cell type and time point are not known. The sample was PBMCs or a T cell subset sorted from them (not recorded which). CDR3 region: CSARDSDRVTEAFF. DNA for the CDR3: TGCAGTGCTAGAGATTCGGACAGGGTCACTGAAGCTTTCTTT.